This T cell receptor (beta chain) was found in a study of shared clonotypes between healthy human individuals. CDR1 and CDR2 (germline): SGHVS, FQNEAQ. V shed 7 bases and J shed 0 bases, with 17 bases lying between them. CDR3 length: 16 residues. About this clone itself: Antigen: not known.

Authors' methods: For the immunoSEQ data, sequences were junction-only without quality scores, so filtering differed. Data came from immunoSEQ multiplex PCR; TCRdb stores just in-frame clones and leaves some out. V, J and clone size were drawn from that table, and D and trimming were deduced from the DNA. The sample records roughly 1,600,000 clones, roughly 98.5% being singletons. Overall study findings and caveats: It was only blood that was sampled, and tissue repertoires likely differ. When compared with the clonotypes that were shared by all four sorted-subset donors, the non-shared clonotypes turned out to have lower generation probabilities. Naive CD4 clonotype sharing across several donors was roughly 5%.

The sequenced sample consisted of naive CD4+ T cells sorted from blood. Subset: CD45RA+ positively selected. The chain combines TRBV7-8 with TRBJ2-3, with D maybe TRBD2 (6 bases). The sequence came from a man aged 25-45 years in good health. The CDR3 DNA follows: TGTGCCAGCACCTCTGTAGGAGGGCCAAGCACAGATACGCAGTATTTT. Protein product: CASTSVGGPSTDTQYF. The entire variable domain, with the rest obtained from reference TRBV7-8 and TRBJ2-3, is as follows: GAGVSQSPRYKVAKRGQDVALRCDPISGHVSLFWYQQALGQGPEFLTYFQNEAQLDKSGLPSDRFFAERPEGSVSTLKIQRTQQEDSAVYLCASTSVGGPSTDTQYFGPGTRLTVL.